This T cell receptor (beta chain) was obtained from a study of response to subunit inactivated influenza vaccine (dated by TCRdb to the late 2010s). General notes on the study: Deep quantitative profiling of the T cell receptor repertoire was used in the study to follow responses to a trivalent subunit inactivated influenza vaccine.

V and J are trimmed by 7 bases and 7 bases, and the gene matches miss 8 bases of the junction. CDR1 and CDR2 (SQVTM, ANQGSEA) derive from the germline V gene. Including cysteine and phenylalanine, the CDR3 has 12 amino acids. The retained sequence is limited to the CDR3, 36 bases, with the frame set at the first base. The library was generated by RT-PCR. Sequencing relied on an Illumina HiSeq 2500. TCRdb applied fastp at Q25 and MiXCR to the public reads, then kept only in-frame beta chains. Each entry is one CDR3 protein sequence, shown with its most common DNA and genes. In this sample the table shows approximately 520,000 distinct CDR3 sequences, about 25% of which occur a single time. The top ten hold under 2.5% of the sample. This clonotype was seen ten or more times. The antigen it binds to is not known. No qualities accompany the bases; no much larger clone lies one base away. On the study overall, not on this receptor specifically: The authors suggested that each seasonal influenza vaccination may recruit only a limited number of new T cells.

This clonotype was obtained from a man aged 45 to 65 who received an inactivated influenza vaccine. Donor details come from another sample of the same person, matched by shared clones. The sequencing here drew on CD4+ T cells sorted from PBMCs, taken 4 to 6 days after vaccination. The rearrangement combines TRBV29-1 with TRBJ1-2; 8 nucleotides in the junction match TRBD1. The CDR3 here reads CSGAWDRSGYTF. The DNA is TGCAGCGGGGCCTGGGACAGGTCTGGCTACACCTTC.